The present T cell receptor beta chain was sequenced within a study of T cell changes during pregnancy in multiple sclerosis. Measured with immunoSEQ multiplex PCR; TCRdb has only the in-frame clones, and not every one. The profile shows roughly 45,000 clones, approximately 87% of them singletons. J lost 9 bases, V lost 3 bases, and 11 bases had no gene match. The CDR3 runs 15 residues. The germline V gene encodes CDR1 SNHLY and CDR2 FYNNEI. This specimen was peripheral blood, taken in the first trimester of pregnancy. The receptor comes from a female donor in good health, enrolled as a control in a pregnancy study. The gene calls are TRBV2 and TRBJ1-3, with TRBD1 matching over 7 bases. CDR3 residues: CASSDTRQGTSTIYF. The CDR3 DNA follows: TGTGCCAGCAGTGACACCCGACAGGGAACGAGCACCATATATTTT.